A selection of T cell receptor beta chains follows, all from one sample in a study of PD-1 blockade in classical Hodgkin lymphoma. Clones were read by immunoSEQ multiplex PCR, and TCRdb kept only the in-frame ones, dropping some. This table holds roughly 86,000 clones, approximately 86% found once. The sample consisted of peripheral blood mononuclear cells (PBMCs), taken before the fourth cycle of nivolumab. The receptors were sampled from a human donor with classical Hodgkin lymphoma. Both conserved end residues are part of each CDR3. A D gene is named only where the DNA matches it firmly. The listing skips clone size in some rows; elsewhere it reads once, few, many or a size class.

clone_size,j_call,d_call,v_call,cdr3_nt,cdr3_aa
few,TRBJ2-6,TRBD1,TRBV7-7,TGTGCCAGCAGTCCGGGACAGGGCTCTGGGGCCAACGTCCTGACTTTC,CASSPGQGSGANVLTF
few,TRBJ2-2,-,TRBV14,TGTGCCAGCAGCCTGAACACGAACACCGGGGAGCTGTTTTTT,CASSLNTNTGELFF
once,TRBJ2-7,-,TRBV15,TGTGCCACCAGCTCCCGGAAGGACTTTACTGAGGAGCAGTACTTC,CATSSRKDFTEEQYF
-,TRBJ2-3,-,TRBV7-6,TGTGCCTCCACTAGCTTACGGAGCACAGATACGCAGTATTTT,CASTSLRSTDTQYF
-,TRBJ2-1,TRBD2,TRBV6-5,TGTGCCAGCAGTTACTCGGGTCAGCGGGAGGGCCTCCTCTTC,CASSYSGQREGLLF
-,TRBJ1-2,-,TRBV5-4,TGTGCCAGCAGCGACCAGATCAGACAGGTCTATGGCTACACCTTC,CASSDQIRQVYGYTF
-,TRBJ1-1,-,TRBV30,TGTGCCTGGAGCGCCCCAGGACAGATGAACACTGAAGCTTTCTTT,CAWSAPGQMNTEAFF
-,TRBJ2-2,-,TRBV11-2,TGTGCCAGCAGCTTAGGGGGTTTTGCCGGGGAGCTGTTTTTT,CASSLGGFAGELFF
many,TRBJ2-7,TRBD1,TRBV27,TGTGCCAGCAGCAACCAAGGGGGCAACTACGAGCAGTACTTC,CASSNQGGNYEQYF
-,TRBJ2-3,-,TRBV6-5,TGTGCCAGCAGTTATCAGCCGGGGATGTCAGATACGCAGTATTTT,CASSYQPGMSDTQYF
-,TRBJ1-1,-,TRBV4-1,TGCGCCAGCAGCCAACCGATCTCTAGGGGACCTGAAGCTTTCTTT,CASSQPISRGPEAFF
-,TRBJ2-1,-,TRBV6-1,TGTGCCAGCAGTGAACGTAGGGATGAGCAGTTCTTC,CASSERRDEQFF
-,TRBJ1-1,-,TRBV10-3,TGTGCCATCAGGACCCTCGGCCAGGGAGGTTCTGAAGCTTTCTTT,CAIRTLGQGGSEAFF
-,TRBJ2-1,-,TRBV6-4,TGTGCCAGCAGTGATGTAGGGGGTGAGCAGTTCTTC,CASSDVGGEQFF
once,TRBJ2-1,TRBD2,TRBV7-3,TGTGCCAGCAGCGTCGCTAGCGGGAGGGGCGATGAGCAGTTCTTC,CASSVASGRGDEQFF
few,TRBJ2-3,-,TRBV7-2,TGTGCCAGCAGCGATTACAACGCCGATACGCAGTATTTT,CASSDYNADTQYF
-,TRBJ2-1,-,TRBV7-6,TGTGCCAGCAGCGTTCGGGACGCCGAGCAGTTCTTC,CASSVRDAEQFF
few,TRBJ2-3,-,TRBV9,TGTGCCAGCAGCGTAGAAGGGGCGAATACGCAGTATTTT,CASSVEGANTQYF
-,TRBJ1-4,-,TRBV10-3,TGTGCCATCAGTGTCGGCGGGGACGATGAAAAACTGTTTTTT,CAISVGGDDEKLFF
-,TRBJ2-5,TRBD2,TRBV5-6,TGTGCCAGCAGCTTTTTTAGCGGGAGGGCCTCGGAGACCCAGTACTTC,CASSFFSGRASETQYF
-,TRBJ1-1,-,TRBV11-2,TGTGCCAGCAGCTTGACTCAGGGGAGCACTGAAGCTTTCTTT,CASSLTQGSTEAFF
medium-sized,TRBJ2-1,TRBD2,TRBV11-2,TGTGCCAGCAGCGGAACACTAGCGACCAATGAGCAGTTCTTC,CASSGTLATNEQFF
few,TRBJ2-1,-,TRBV10-3,TGTGCCATCACCACAAATGCCGGGACTCCGAATGAGCAGTTCTTC,CAITTNAGTPNEQFF
-,TRBJ1-1,TRBD1,TRBV4-1,TGCGCCAGCAGCCAACCCGGACAGGGTAGCGCTGAAGCTTTCTTT,CASSQPGQGSAEAFF
-,TRBJ2-1,TRBD2,TRBV4-1,TGCGCCAGCAGCCAAACGTATCCTAGCGGGAGAGGAGGGAATGAGCAGTTCTTC,CASSQTYPSGRGGNEQFF
-,TRBJ2-4,-,TRBV7-3,TGTGCCAGCAGCCCCTGTACACAGGCTCCTTCCTTTCTAGCCAAAAACATTCAGTACTTC,CASSPCTQAPSFLAKNIQYF
-,TRBJ2-1,-,TRBV5-5,TGTGCCAGCAGCCCAACCGACGGGAGCTCCTACAATGAGCAGTTCTTC,CASSPTDGSSYNEQFF
once,TRBJ1-4,TRBD1,TRBV10-3,TGTGCCGTAAGGACAGGGGAGAAACTGTTTTTT,CAVRTGEKLFF
-,TRBJ1-2,-,TRBV28,TGTGCCAGCAGTCCAGGACAGTTCTATGGCTACACCTTC,CASSPGQFYGYTF
-,TRBJ1-2,-,TRBV29-1,TGCAGCGTTGATGATGGGGTTAACTATGGCTACACCTTC,CSVDDGVNYGYTF
-,TRBJ2-1,TRBD1,TRBV7-8,TGTGCCAGCAGCTCACCCGCCAGGGGGTCCTACAATGAGCAGTTCTTC,CASSSPARGSYNEQFF
-,TRBJ2-7,TRBD1,TRBV5-1,TGCGCCAGCAGTTCACAGGGGGGAGACTACGAGCAGTACTTC,CASSSQGGDYEQYF
-,TRBJ2-3,-,TRBV5-6,TGTGCCAGCAGCTCAGTAGGCGCAGATACGCAGTATTTT,CASSSVGADTQYF
-,TRBJ2-2,-,TRBV9,TGTGCCAGCAGCGTACTTCCGAACACCGGGGAGCTGTTTTTT,CASSVLPNTGELFF
-,TRBJ2-7,TRBD2,TRBV5-1,TGCGCCAGCAGCCCAGGCACCTCTAGCGGCCCCTACGAGCAGTACTTC,CASSPGTSSGPYEQYF
-,TRBJ2-1,-,TRBV15,TGTGCCACCAGCGGTTTGGGGGGAATGAACAATGAGCAGTTCTTC,CATSGLGGMNNEQFF
-,TRBJ1-1,TRBD1,TRBV27,TGTGCCAGCAGGCCGGGACAGGGGCCGAACACTGAAGCTTTCTTT,CASRPGQGPNTEAFF
few,TRBJ1-3,-,TRBV12-5,TGTGCTAGTGGTTTGGGGGTCTCTGGAAACACCATATATTTT,CASGLGVSGNTIYF
-,TRBJ2-1,TRBD2,TRBV10-1,TGCGCCAGCAGTCCCTTTACTAGCGTCACGGGCAATGAGCAGTTCTTC,CASSPFTSVTGNEQFF
-,TRBJ1-1,-,TRBV14,TGTGCCAGCAGCTCTCAGTATGCGATGAACACTGAAGCTTTCTTT,CASSSQYAMNTEAFF
-,TRBJ2-5,TRBD2,TRBV27,TGTGCCAGCAGTTTGGCTAGCGGAGACCAACTGTGGCAAGAGACCCAGTACTTC,CASSLASGDQLWQETQYF
-,TRBJ2-3,-,TRBV29-1,TGCAGCGTTGAAGAGCGGTGGGGCACAGATACGCAGTATTTT,CSVEERWGTDTQYF
-,TRBJ1-2,-,TRBV16,TGTGCCAGCAGCCAAAACCTCATAACAGGGCCGGGCGGCTACACCTTC,CASSQNLITGPGGYTF
-,TRBJ1-1,-,TRBV6-5,TGTGCCAGCAGTTTCCAATGGGGGAACACTGAAGCTTTCTTT,CASSFQWGNTEAFF
-,TRBJ2-3,TRBD2,TRBV28,TGTGCCAGCAGTACTAGCGGGGTAGTGGATACGCAGTATTTT,CASSTSGVVDTQYF